This T cell receptor beta chain was profiled in a study of HIV-infected children after antiretroviral therapy interruption. Study-level information: Samples from the continuous-treatment group were taken at weeks 0, 48 and 150.

As for this clonotype: The target antigen is unknown.

A 3' RACE protocol on RNA, with unique molecular identifiers, produced the TCR library. From the 3' RACE reads, TCRdb called clonotypes with MiXCR, one entry per CDR3 protein. Among about 83,000 distinct CDR3 sequences listed, approximately 6.9% were seen once. Documented treatment: PENTA 11 planned treatment interruption arm or continuous ART arm. Study-level results: Naive CD4+ sequences overlapped less between time points once interruption began. By the end of treatment interruption, naive CD4+ clonality (Gini) increased.

The CDR3 is made up of 14 amino acids. V was clipped by 10 bases and J by 0 bases, with 13 bases between them. The V gene's germline CDR1 is MNHNS and CDR2 SASEGT. The rearrangement uses TRBV6-1 and TRBJ1-5; no firm D call. The receptor was derived from a pool of human donors with HIV. The source was CD45RA+ CD4+ T cells from PBMCs, pooled from several time points, collected from a donor given antiretroviral therapy, either interrupted or continuous. Regarding subset: naive CD4+ CD45RA+ CD45RO- T cells. CDR3 sequence reads: CAIWELSSNQPQHF. The DNA for the CDR3 is TGTGCCATCTGGGAGCTATCTAGCAATCAGCCCCAGCATTTT.